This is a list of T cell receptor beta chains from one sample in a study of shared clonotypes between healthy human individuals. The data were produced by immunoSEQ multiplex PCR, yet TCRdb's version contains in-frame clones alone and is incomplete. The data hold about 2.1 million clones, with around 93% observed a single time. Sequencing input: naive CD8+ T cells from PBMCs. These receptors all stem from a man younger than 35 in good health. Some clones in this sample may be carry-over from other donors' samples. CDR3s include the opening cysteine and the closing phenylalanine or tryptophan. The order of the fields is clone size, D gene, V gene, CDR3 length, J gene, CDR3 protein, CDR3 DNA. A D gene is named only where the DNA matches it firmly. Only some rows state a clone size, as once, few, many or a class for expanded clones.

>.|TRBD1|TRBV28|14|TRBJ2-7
CASSFRDRGWEQYF
TGTGCCAGCAGTTTCCGGGACAGGGGTTGGGAGCAGTACTTC
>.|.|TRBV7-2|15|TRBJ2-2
CASSSEGAYTGELFF
TGTGCCAGCAGCTCGGAGGGGGCGTACACCGGGGAGCTGTTTTTT
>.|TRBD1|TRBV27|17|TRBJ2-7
CASSLSIQGVKSYEQYF
TGTGCCAGCAGTTTATCGATTCAGGGGGTGAAGTCCTACGAGCAGTACTTC
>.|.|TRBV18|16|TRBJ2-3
CASSTISFGGTDTQYF
TGTGCCAGCTCAACCATTAGCTTTGGGGGCACAGATACGCAGTATTTT
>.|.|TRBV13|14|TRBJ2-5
CASSFIGDGETQYF
TGTGCCAGCAGCTTTATAGGGGATGGGGAGACCCAGTACTTC
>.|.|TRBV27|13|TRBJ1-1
CASNRQWGTEAFF
TGTGCCAGCAACCGGCAATGGGGCACTGAAGCTTTCTTT
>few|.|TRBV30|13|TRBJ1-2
CAWSGGPIYGYTF
TGTGCCTGGAGTGGAGGACCGATCTATGGCTACACCTTC
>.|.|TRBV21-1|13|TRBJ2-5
CASRDSPQETQYF
TGTGCCAGCAGGGACAGTCCGCAAGAGACCCAGTACTTC
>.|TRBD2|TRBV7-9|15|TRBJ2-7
CASSFLAGGRNEQYF
TGTGCCAGCAGCTTTTTGGCGGGAGGGCGGAACGAGCAGTACTTC
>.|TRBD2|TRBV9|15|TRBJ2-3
CASTPSGSFIDTQYF
TGTGCCAGCACCCCTAGCGGGAGTTTTATAGATACGCAGTATTTT